The 5 T cell receptor beta chains in this list originate from one sample, sequenced in a study of T-cell memory formation after mild COVID-19. MiXCR, applied by TCRdb to the 5' RACE reads, yields one record per CDR3 protein. The profile shows fewer than 140,000 distinct CDR3 sequences, about 18% of them singletons. The sample taken for sequencing was PBMCs or a T cell subset sorted from them (not recorded which). The receptors were gathered from an adult woman who had mild COVID-19 (a few samples of this study predate the infection). Cell type and time point are not known.

This clonotype came up a few times. V is TRBV5-1 and J is TRBJ2-3, with D possibly TRBD1 on 7 matching bases. CDR1 is SGHRS, CDR2 YFSETQ, per germline. This CDR3 contains 14 residues. Trimming cost V 5 bases and J 4 bases, with 14 bases left between them. For the CDR3, the DNA is TGCGCCAGCAGGAGCAGGGGGGCATCAGATACGCAGTATTTT. Its translation: CASRSRGASDTQYF.

The chain uses TRBV7-9 and TRBJ2-7; D not certain. Germline V CDR1 and CDR2: SEHNR, FQNEAQ (reference sequence). The CDR3 contains 15 residues. V lost 3 bases and J lost 0, with 12 bases in between. As DNA, the CDR3 is TGTGCCAGCAGCTTTGGCGTCATCAGCTCCTACGAGCAGTACTTC. Its translation: CASSFGVISSYEQYF. Full variable domain (outside the CDR3, taken from reference TRBV7-9 and TRBJ2-7): DTGVSQNPRHKITKRGQNVTFRCDPISEHNRLYWYRQTLGQGPEFLTYFQNEAQLEKSRLLSDRFSAERPKGSFSTLEIQRTEQGDSAMYLCASSFGVISSYEQYFGPGTRLTVT.

This clonotype was seen more than once but under ten times. The chain employs TRBV30 and TRBJ2-7; D is perhaps TRBD1 or TRBD2 (5 bases each). Germline CDR1 GTSNPN, CDR2 SVGIG (reference sequence). The V end lost 0 bases, the J end lost 6 bases, and 12 bases lay between the germline ends. This CDR3 has 13 amino acids. The CDR3 coding sequence is TGTGCCTGGAGTGTAAGCGTGGGACGCGAGCAGTACTTC. As protein: CAWSVSVGREQYF.

By sample share, this clonotype is medium-sized. The V and J genes are TRBV5-1 and TRBJ2-3; 7 bases match TRBD2. Germline V gene sequence: CDR1 SGHRS, CDR2 YFSETQ. V gave up 1 base and J gave up 2 bases; unmatched junction bases: 7. This CDR3 comprises 16 residues. Here the CDR3 reads CASSLTGRASTDTQYF. CDR3 nucleotides: TGCGCCAGCAGCTTGACGGGGAGGGCATCCACAGATACGCAGTATTTT. Full variable domain (rest looked up from reference TRBV5-1 and TRBJ2-3): KAGVTQTPRYLIKTRGQQVTLSCSPISGHRSVSWYQQTPGQGLQFLFEYFSETQRNKGNFPGRFSGRQFSNSRSEMNVSTLELGDSALYLCASSLTGRASTDTQYFGPGTRLTVL.

This clonotype was detected a few times. This sequence joins TRBV24-1 and TRBJ1-5; D remains ambiguous. This CDR3 region has 14 residues. Germline values: CDR1 KGHDR, CDR2 SFDVKD. Trimming stripped 4 bases from V and 2 bases from J, with 8 bases between. In nucleotides, the CDR3 is TGTGCCACCAGTGAGGACCAGGGCAATCAGCCCCAGCATTTT. This gives the protein CATSEDQGNQPQHF.